Listed here are 13 T cell receptor beta chains from one sample, sequenced in a study of control samples from healthy donors and cancer patients. Assay: immunoSEQ multiplex PCR; the TCRdb copy retains only in-frame clones and omits some. The table shows about 130,000 clones, with approximately 95% occurring only once. Sequenced sample: blood. Source of these receptors: a man aged 25-40 years in good health.

The V gene is TRBV19, the J gene TRBJ1-5, with D unresolved. Germline V gene data show CDR1 as LNHDA and CDR2 as SQIVND (reference sequence). V lost 6 bases and J 0 bases, leaving 9 bases between the germline ends. The CDR3 length is 14 residues. CDR3 DNA: TGTGCCAGTAGCGGACTCCATAGCAATCAGCCCCAGCATTTT. Amino acids: CASSGLHSNQPQHF.

The chain combines TRBV4-1 with TRBJ2-1, with 11 nucleotides matching TRBD2. The V gene end was trimmed by 0 bases and the J gene end by 6 bases; junction bases not matched to a gene: 1. The germline CDR1 and CDR2 sequences are MGHRA and YSYEKL. The CDR3 is made up of 15 amino acids. The DNA for the CDR3 is TGCGCCAGCAGCCAAGATAGCGGGGGGGGCAATGAGCAGTTCTTC. This codes for CASSQDSGGGNEQFF.

CDR3 in amino acids: CASTNWGEQYF. CDR3 coding DNA: TGTGCCAGTACCAACTGGGGCGAGCAGTACTTC. The V and J genes are TRBV19 and TRBJ2-7; D call uncertain. The V end lost 7 bases, the J end lost 6 bases, and 10 bases lay between the germline ends. Per the germline V gene, CDR1 is LNHDA and CDR2 is SQIVND (reference sequence). The CDR3 has 11 residues.

V usage is TRBV2 and J usage is TRBJ1-3; 8 nucleotides line up with TRBD1. The CDR3 is made up of 15 amino acids. Germline V CDR1 and CDR2: SNHLY, FYNNEI. V dropped 6 bases and J dropped 3; count of bases not matched to a gene: 7. The CDR3 region is CASRVDRAGGNTIYF. The DNA for the CDR3 is TGTGCCAGCAGGGTGGACAGGGCAGGTGGAAACACCATATATTTT.

The CDR3 DNA follows: TGTGCCAGCAGTCCAAGATTGGGACAGAGTAATGAAAAACTGTTTTTT. This sequence encodes CASSPRLGQSNEKLFF. This sequence joins TRBV27 and TRBJ1-4, with 7 positions matching TRBD1. The CDR3 loop spans 16 amino acids. Losses at the gene ends were 5 bases for V and 4 bases for J; bases not matched to a gene: 10. CDR1 is MNHEY, CDR2 SMNVEV, per germline (reference sequence).

The J gene is TRBJ2-3, the V gene TRBV12-5; no definite D call. The CDR3 is 13 amino acids. Between the trimmed V and J ends, which lost 6 bases and 0 bases, there was a span of 7 bases. Germline V gene data show CDR1 as LGHNT and CDR2 as FRNRAP. The CDR3 loop reads CASGDGSTDTQYF. The CDR3 DNA follows: TGTGCTAGTGGGGACGGCAGCACAGATACGCAGTATTTT. Full variable domain (rest looked up from reference TRBV12-5 and TRBJ2-3): DARVTQTPRHKVTEMGQEVTMRCQPILGHNTVFWYRQTMMQGLELLAYFRNRAPLDDSGMPKDRFSAEMPDATLATLKIQPSEPRDSAVYFCASGDGSTDTQYFGPGTRLTVL.

The chain recombines TRBV6-1 with TRBJ1-6; TRBD1 agrees at 9 bases. The CDR3 is 16 amino acids. CDR1 is MNHNS and CDR2 is SASEGT in the germline V gene. J was trimmed by 8 bases and V by 2 bases; bases with no gene match: 7. The chain's CDR3 is CASSELGTGRYSPLHF. CDR3 nucleotides: TGTGCCAGCAGTGAATTAGGGACAGGGCGGTATTCACCCCTCCACTTT.

CDR3 loop: CATNWGNNSPLHF. In DNA form, the CDR3 reads TGTGCCACCAATTGGGGTAATAATTCACCCCTCCACTTT. V is TRBV5-4 and J is TRBJ1-6; D is undetermined. Trimming pared 9 bases from V and 5 bases from J, leaving 12 bases between. From germline, CDR1 is SGHNT and CDR2 YYREEE (reference sequence). The CDR3 spans 13 residues.

The rearrangement links TRBV3-1 (or the pseudogene TRBV3-2) to TRBJ2-7; tentative D call: TRBD1 (5 bases). The germline V gene has CDR1 LGHDT and CDR2 YNNKEL (reference sequence). Trimming removed 4 bases at V and 2 bases at J, with 15 bases between. The CDR3 runs 15 residues. CDR3 sequence: CASSLFTDTPYEQYF. CDR3 DNA sequence: TGTGCCAGCAGCCTATTTACGGACACTCCCTACGAGCAGTACTTC.

This clone was picked up a small number of times. The chain's CDR3 is CASSLETARTNEKLFF. The CDR3 DNA sequence: TGCGCCAGCAGCTTGGAGACAGCGCGCACTAATGAAAAACTGTTTTTT. The chain is built from TRBV5-1 and TRBJ1-4; D possibly corresponds to TRBD1 (5 bases). CDR3 size: 16 residues. V lost 0 bases, J lost 2 bases, and 11 bases lay in between. Germline V gene sequence: CDR1 SGHRS, CDR2 YFSETQ.

V and J are TRBV21-1 and TRBJ1-1. TRBV21-1 is given as a pseudogene. The CDR3 is made up of 12 amino acids. Here the CDR3 reads CASSNEGKGAFF. CDR3 bases: TGTGCCAGCAGCAATGAGGGTAAGGGAGCTTTCTTT.

Note on this clone: At one of its ends the junction is not consistent with the germline gene, which may arise from a read error. CDR3 bases: TGTGTCAGCGACAGGGGCGCCACTGAAGCTTTCTTT. Protein: CVSDRGATEAFF. The chain joins TRBV5-5 to TRBJ1-1, with 8 positions matching TRBD1. The CDR3 is made up of 12 amino acids. CDR1 and CDR2 from the germline V gene are SGHKS and YYEKEE (reference sequence).

The J gene is TRBJ2-5, the V gene TRBV7-6; a weak D match, TRBD1 (6 bases). Looked up from germline, CDR1 is SGHVS and CDR2 is FNYEAQ. CDR3 length: 13 amino acids. The V gene lost 5 bases and the J gene lost 1 base, with 8 bases spanning the gap. The CDR3 DNA is TGTGCCAGCAGCCAACAGGGCCAAGAGACCCAGTACTTC. This gives the protein CASSQQGQETQYF.